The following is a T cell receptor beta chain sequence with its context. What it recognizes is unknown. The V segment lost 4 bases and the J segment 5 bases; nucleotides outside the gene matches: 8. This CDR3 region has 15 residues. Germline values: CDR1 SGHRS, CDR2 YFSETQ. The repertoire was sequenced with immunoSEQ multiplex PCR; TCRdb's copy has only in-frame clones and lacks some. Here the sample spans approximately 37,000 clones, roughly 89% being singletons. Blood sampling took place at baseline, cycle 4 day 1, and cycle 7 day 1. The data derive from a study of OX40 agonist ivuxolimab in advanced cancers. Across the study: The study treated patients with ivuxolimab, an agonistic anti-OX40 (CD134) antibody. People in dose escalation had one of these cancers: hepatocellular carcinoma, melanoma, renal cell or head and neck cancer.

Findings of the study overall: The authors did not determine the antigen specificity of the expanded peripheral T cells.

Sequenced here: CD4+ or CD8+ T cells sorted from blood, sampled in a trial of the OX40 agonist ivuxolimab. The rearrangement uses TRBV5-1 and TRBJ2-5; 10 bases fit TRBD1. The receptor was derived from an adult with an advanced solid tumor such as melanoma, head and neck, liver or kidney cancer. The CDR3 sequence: CASSNRDRGQETQYF. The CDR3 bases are TGCGCCAGCAGCAACCGGGACAGGGGTCAGGAGACCCAGTACTTC.